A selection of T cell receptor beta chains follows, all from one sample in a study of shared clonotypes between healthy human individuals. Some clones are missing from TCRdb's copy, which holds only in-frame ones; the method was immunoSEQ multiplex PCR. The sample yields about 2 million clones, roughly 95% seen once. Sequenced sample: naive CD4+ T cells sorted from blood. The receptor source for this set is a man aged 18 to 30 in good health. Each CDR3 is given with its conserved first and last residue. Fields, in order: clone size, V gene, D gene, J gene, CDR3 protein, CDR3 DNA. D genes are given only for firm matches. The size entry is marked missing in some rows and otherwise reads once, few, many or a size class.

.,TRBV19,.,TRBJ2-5,CASSDLGQPQETQYF,TGTGCCAGTAGTGATTTAGGTCAACCTCAAGAGACCCAGTACTTC
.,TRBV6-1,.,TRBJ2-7,CASSEMGRLGYEQYF,TGTGCCAGCAGTGAAATGGGGCGATTAGGATACGAGCAGTACTTC
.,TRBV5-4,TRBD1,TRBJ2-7,CASSTPTGPYEQYF,TGTGCCAGCAGCACACCGACAGGGCCCTACGAGCAGTACTTC
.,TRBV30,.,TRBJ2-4,CAWSGGVKNIQYF,TGTGCCTGGAGTGGAGGGGTCAAAAACATTCAGTACTTC
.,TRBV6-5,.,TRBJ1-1,CASYGMNTEAFF,TGTGCCAGCTACGGCATGAACACTGAAGCTTTCTTT
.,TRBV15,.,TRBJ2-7,CATSKQLLGPPYEQYF,TGTGCCACCAGCAAGCAGTTGCTGGGACCCCCCTACGAGCAGTACTTC
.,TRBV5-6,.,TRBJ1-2,CASSQIGGYTF,TGTGCCAGCAGCCAGATAGGCGGCTACACCTTC
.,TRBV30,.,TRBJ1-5,CAWSVGPGPQHF,TGTGCCTGGAGTGTGGGGCCCGGGCCCCAGCATTTT
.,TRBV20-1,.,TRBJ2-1,CSATGVNEQFF,TGCAGTGCGACCGGGGTCAATGAGCAGTTCTTC
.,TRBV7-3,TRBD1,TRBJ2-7,CASSRDRGPYEQYF,TGTGCCAGCAGCCGGGACAGGGGGCCCTACGAGCAGTACTTC
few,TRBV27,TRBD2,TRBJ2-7,CASTGAGREQYF,TGTGCCAGCACCGGAGCCGGGAGGGAGCAGTACTTC
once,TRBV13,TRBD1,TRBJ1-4,CASSPGQGTGNEKLFF,TGTGCCAGCAGCCCGGGACAGGGGACTGGTAATGAAAAACTGTTTTTT
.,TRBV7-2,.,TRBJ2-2,CASSLLLRVNTGELFF,TGTGCCAGCAGCTTACTGTTACGAGTGAACACCGGGGAGCTGTTTTTT
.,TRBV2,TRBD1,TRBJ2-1,CASSQGDEQFF,TGTGCCAGCTCGCAGGGGGATGAGCAGTTCTTC
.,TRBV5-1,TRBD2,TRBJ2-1,CASSLDREGNEQFF,TGCGCCAGCAGCTTGGATAGGGAGGGCAATGAGCAGTTCTTC
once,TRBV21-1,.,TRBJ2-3,CASPLPGTSTDTQYF,TGTGCCAGCCCGCTCCCAGGGACTAGCACAGATACGCAGTATTTT
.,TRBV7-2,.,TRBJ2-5,CASSSGVTQYF,TGTGCCAGCAGCTCAGGAGTGACCCAGTACTTC
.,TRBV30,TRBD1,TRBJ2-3,CAWAVGGQGATDTQYF,TGTGCCTGGGCCGTGGGGGGACAGGGGGCAACAGATACGCAGTATTTT
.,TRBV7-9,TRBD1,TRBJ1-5,CASSFPGGNQPQHF,TGTGCCAGCAGCTTTCCAGGGGGTAATCAGCCCCAGCATTTT
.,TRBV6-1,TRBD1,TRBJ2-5,CASKGTALGQETQYF,TGTGCCAGCAAAGGGACAGCCCTGGGCCAAGAGACCCAGTACTTC
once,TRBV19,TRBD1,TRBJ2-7,CASSRTGSTYEQYF,TGTGCCAGTAGTAGGACAGGTTCAACCTACGAGCAGTACTTC
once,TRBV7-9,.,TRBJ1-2,CASSRDGRVGDGYTF,TGTGCCAGCAGCCGAGATGGCAGGGTCGGAGATGGCTACACCTTC
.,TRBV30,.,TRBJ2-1,CAWSGRNQYNEQFF,TGTGCCTGGAGTGGGCGGAATCAATACAATGAGCAGTTCTTC
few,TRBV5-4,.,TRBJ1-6,CASSLEGRSSYNSPLHF,TGTGCCAGCAGCTTGGAGGGCAGGAGCTCCTATAATTCACCCCTCCACTTT
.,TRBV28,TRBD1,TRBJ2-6,CASSFGEGTVSGANVLTF,TGTGCCAGCAGTTTTGGCGAGGGGACAGTCTCTGGGGCCAACGTCCTGACTTTC
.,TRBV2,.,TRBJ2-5,CASTGLWGGETQYF,TGTGCCAGCACCGGTTTATGGGGAGGAGAGACCCAGTACTTC
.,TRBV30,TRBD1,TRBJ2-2,CAYYRGRRNTGELFF,TGTGCCTATTACAGGGGGCGAAGGAACACCGGGGAGCTGTTTTTT
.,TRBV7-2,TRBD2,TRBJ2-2,CASSLFQVAGGAGELFF,TGTGCCAGCAGCTTGTTCCAAGTAGCGGGAGGGGCCGGGGAGCTGTTTTTT
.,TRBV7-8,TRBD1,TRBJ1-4,CASSPEGTGREKLFF,TGTGCCAGCAGCCCCGAGGGGACAGGGAGGGAAAAACTGTTTTTT
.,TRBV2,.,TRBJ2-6,CASSGSGANVLTF,TGTGCCAGCAGCGGTTCTGGGGCCAACGTCCTGACTTTC
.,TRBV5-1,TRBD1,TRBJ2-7,CASRVAGGYEQYF,TGCGCCAGCAGGGTAGCAGGGGGCTACGAGCAGTACTTC
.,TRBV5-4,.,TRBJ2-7,CASSLSQGTYEQYF,TGTGCCAGCAGCTTGTCGCAGGGAACATACGAGCAGTACTTC
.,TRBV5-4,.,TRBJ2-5,CASSGGPGHLEETQYF,TGTGCCAGCAGCGGCGGCCCGGGACACCTAGAAGAGACCCAGTACTTC
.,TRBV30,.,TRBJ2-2,CAWRDGELFF,TGTGCCTGGAGGGATGGGGAGCTGTTTTTT
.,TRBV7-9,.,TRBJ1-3,CASSFLLTGTNSGNTIYF,TGTGCCAGCAGCTTCCTTTTGACAGGAACGAACTCTGGAAACACCATATATTTT
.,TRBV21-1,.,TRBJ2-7,CASSKGVGRALPYEQYF,TGTGCCAGCAGCAAAGGGGTAGGCAGAGCCCTTCCCTACGAGCAGTACTTC
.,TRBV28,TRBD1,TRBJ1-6,CASSWDRGGNSPLHF,TGTGCCAGCAGTTGGGACAGGGGAGGGAATTCACCCCTCCACTTT
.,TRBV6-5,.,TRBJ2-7,CASRGETVGAYEQYF,TGTGCCAGCAGGGGAGAGACCGTAGGGGCCTACGAGCAGTACTTC
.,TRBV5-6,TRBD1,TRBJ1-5,CASSSGQGANQPQHF,TGTGCCAGCAGCTCAGGACAGGGGGCAAATCAGCCCCAGCATTTT
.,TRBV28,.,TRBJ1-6,CASLYNRDTSSPLHF,TGTGCCAGTCTCTATAACCGGGACACTAGCTCACCCCTCCACTTT
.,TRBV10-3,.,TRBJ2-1,CAISESGDPNNEQFF,TGTGCCATCAGTGAGTCTGGTGATCCAAACAATGAGCAGTTCTTC
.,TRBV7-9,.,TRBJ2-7,CASSRDTAYEQYF,TGTGCCAGCAGTCGGGACACAGCCTACGAGCAGTACTTC
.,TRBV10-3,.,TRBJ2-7,CAIRGSGYEQYF,TGTGCCATCCGGGGTTCGGGTTACGAGCAGTACTTC
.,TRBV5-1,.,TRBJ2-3,CASSLDGRLTDTQYF,TGCGCCAGCAGCTTGGACGGGCGCCTCACAGATACGCAGTATTTT
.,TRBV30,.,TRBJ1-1,CAWSVLRGSTEAFF,TGTGCCTGGAGTGTACTCAGGGGTAGCACTGAAGCTTTCTTT
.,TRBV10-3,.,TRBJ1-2,CAISENQSYGYTF,TGTGCCATCAGTGAGAACCAAAGCTATGGCTACACCTTC
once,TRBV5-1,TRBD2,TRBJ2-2,CASSSEGLAGRTGELFF,TGCGCCAGCAGCAGCGAGGGACTAGCGGGAAGGACCGGGGAGCTGTTTTTT
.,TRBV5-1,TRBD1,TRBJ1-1,CASRQTGVSEAFF,TGCGCCAGCAGACAAACAGGGGTCTCTGAAGCTTTCTTT
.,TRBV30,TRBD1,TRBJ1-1,CAGRTGANTEAFF,TGTGCCGGAAGGACAGGGGCCAACACTGAAGCTTTCTTT
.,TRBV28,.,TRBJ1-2,CASRQTRDGYTF,TGTGCCAGCAGGCAAACTAGGGATGGCTACACCTTC
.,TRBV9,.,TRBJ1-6,CASSVEGFNSPLHF,TGTGCCAGCAGCGTAGAAGGCTTCAATTCACCCCTCCACTTT
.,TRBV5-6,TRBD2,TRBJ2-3,CASSRKLAGATDTQYF,TGTGCCAGCAGCAGAAAACTAGCGGGGGCGACAGATACGCAGTATTTT
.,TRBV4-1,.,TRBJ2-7,CASSLIDRPFYEQYF,TGCGCCAGCAGCCTCATCGACAGGCCCTTTTACGAGCAGTACTTC
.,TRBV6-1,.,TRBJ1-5,CASREGPLSNQPQHF,TGTGCCAGCAGAGAGGGACCTCTGAGCAATCAGCCCCAGCATTTT
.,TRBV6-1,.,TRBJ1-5,CASAGGYSNQPQHF,TGTGCCAGCGCAGGAGGCTATAGCAATCAGCCCCAGCATTTT
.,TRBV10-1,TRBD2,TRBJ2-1,CASSPTSGNEQFF,TGCGCCAGCAGCCCCACTAGCGGGAATGAGCAGTTCTTC
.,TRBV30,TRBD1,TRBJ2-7,CACSQGQGAGEQYF,TGTGCCTGCTCACAGGGACAGGGAGCGGGGGAGCAGTACTTC
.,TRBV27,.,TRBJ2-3,CASSLLGLVSTDTQYF,TGTGCCAGCAGTTTATTGGGGCTAGTGAGCACAGATACGCAGTATTTT
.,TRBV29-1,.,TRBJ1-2,CSVVETGPIGYTF,TGCAGCGTTGTTGAGACAGGCCCTATTGGCTACACCTTC
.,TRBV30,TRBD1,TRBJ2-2,CAWSNPGQGAGELFF,TGTGCCTGGAGTAATCCGGGACAGGGGGCCGGGGAGCTGTTTTTT